The T cell receptor beta chain under discussion was sequenced for a study of neurological immune-mediated disorders. Study-level points and caveats: Association with the multiple sclerosis repertoire cluster was not found for any clinical or MRI feature. Phylogenetic grouping put 18 of 34 multiple sclerosis patients' repertoires into one related-CDR3 cluster, a possible signature.

This clonotype was observed at least ten times. Its cognate antigen is unknown. CDR3 length: 16 residues. From germline, CDR1 is LNHNV and CDR2 YYDKDF (reference sequence). Unmatched junction bases numbered 10, after V lost 3 bases and J lost 4 bases. The authors produced cDNA by 5'RACE using 10-nucleotide random UMIs. MiXCR, applied by TCRdb to the 5' RACE reads, yields one record per CDR3 protein. Here the sample spans around 67,000 distinct CDR3 sequences, 4% to 6% being singletons. V and J are TRBV15 and TRBJ2-7, with 9 bases matching TRBD1. Sequenced: PBMCs. The receptor's source is a young man with multiple sclerosis. CDR3 loop: CATSSAPGTGSYEQYF. CDR3 nucleotide sequence: TGTGCCACCAGCAGTGCGCCCGGGACAGGGTCGTACGAGCAGTACTTC.